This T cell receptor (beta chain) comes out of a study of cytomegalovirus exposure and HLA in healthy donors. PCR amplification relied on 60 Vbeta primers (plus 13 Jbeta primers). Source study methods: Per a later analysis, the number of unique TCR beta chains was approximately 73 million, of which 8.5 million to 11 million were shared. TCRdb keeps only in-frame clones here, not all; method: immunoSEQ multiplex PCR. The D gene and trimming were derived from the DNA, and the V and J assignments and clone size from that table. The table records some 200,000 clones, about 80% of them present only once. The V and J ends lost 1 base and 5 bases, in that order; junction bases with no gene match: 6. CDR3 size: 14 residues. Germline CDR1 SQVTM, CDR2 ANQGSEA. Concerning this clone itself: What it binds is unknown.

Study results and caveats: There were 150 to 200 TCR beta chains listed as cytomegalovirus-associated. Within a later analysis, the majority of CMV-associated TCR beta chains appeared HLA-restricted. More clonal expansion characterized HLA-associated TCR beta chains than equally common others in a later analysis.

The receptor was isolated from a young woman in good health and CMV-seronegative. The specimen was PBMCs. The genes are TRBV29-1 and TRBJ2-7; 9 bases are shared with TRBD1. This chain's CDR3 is CSVEAGTGIDEQYF. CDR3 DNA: TGCAGCGTTGAAGCTGGGACAGGGATCGACGAGCAGTACTTC.